The 3 T cell receptor beta chains below were found in one sample sequenced in a study of CD8+ T cells in alopecia areata. RNA, once extracted, was reverse transcribed into cDNA for use as the sequencing template. Profiling relied on immunoSEQ multiplex PCR, and the TCRdb table lists in-frame clones only, not all of them. In the table there are 100,000 to 140,000 clones, 84% of which are singletons. The treatment was: oral pan-JAK inhibitor, 5-10 mg twice daily. Sequences were derived from CD8+ T cells sorted from blood, sampled at week 24, from a patient treated with tofacitinib. The receptors shown here come from a human donor with alopecia areata.

This clone was seen a single time. This chain links TRBV7-6 with TRBJ2-3; D remains ambiguous. The CDR3 totals 11 residues. Germline CDR1 is SGHVS and CDR2 is FNYEAQ. V dropped 0 bases and J dropped 5 bases, with 0 bases sitting between them. In DNA form, the CDR3 reads TGTGCCAGCAGCTTAGCAGATACGCAGTATTTT. Protein sequence: CASSLADTQYF. The full variable domain, rest sourced from reference TRBV7-6 and TRBJ2-3, is GAGVSQSPRYKVTKRGQDVALRCDPISGHVSLYWYRQALGQGPEFLTYFNYEAQQDKSGLPNDRFSAERPEGSISTLTIQRTEQRDSAMYRCASSLADTQYFGPGTRLTVL.

Turning to this clone: Other DNA sequences in this specimen translate into the identical CDR3. For the CDR3, the DNA is TGTGCCAGCAGTTTAGGTTCCTACAATGAGCAGTTCTTC. Its protein product is CASSLGSYNEQFF. The chain employs TRBV27 and TRBJ2-1; D is uncertain. CDR1 and CDR2 (germline): MNHEY, SMNVEV (reference sequence). This CDR3 is 13 amino acids long. Trimming took off 2 bases at V and 1 base at J, with 3 bases between the two ends.

This chain uses TRBV5-4 with TRBJ2-3; D is ambiguous. The V and J ends lost 2 bases and 6 bases respectively, with 13 bases between them. This CDR3 has 14 residues. Looked up from germline, CDR1 is SGHNT and CDR2 is YYREEE (reference sequence). The CDR3 is CASSFHQSGDTQYF. The CDR3 coding sequence is TGTGCCAGCAGCTTCCATCAATCTGGGGATACGCAGTATTTT.